These 12 T cell receptor beta chains were sequenced from one sample in a study of control samples from healthy donors and cancer patients. Sequenced by immunoSEQ multiplex PCR; TCRdb stores in-frame clones only, minus some. This table holds approximately 130,000 clones, 80% to 90% found once. Sequencing was carried out using blood. Source of these receptors: a man in his fifties or sixties in good health.

The chain is built from TRBV7-3 and TRBJ1-6; D is unresolved. CDR3 size: 13 residues. Germline assignment: CDR1 SGHTA and CDR2 FQGTGA. Trimming took off 0 bases at V and 6 bases at J, with 3 bases between the two ends. DNA for the CDR3: TGTGCCAGCAGCTTAACCGCTAATTCACCCCTCCACTTT. It translates to CASSLTANSPLHF.

The table lists this clone with a few counts. The chain joins TRBV6-2 or TRBV6-3 to TRBJ1-5; D unclear. Trimming stripped 2 bases from V and 0 bases from J, with 5 bases between. The CDR3 covers 14 residues. Germline CDR1 and CDR2: MNHEY and SVGEGT. The CDR3 protein is CASSYLDSNQPQHF. For the CDR3, the DNA is TGTGCCAGCAGTTACCTGGATAGCAATCAGCCCCAGCATTTT.

The chain employs TRBV4-1 and TRBJ2-5, with D perhaps matching TRBD1 or TRBD2 (5 bases each). Germline V gives CDR1 MGHRA, CDR2 YSYEKL. This CDR3 has 15 residues. V was cut by 3 bases and J by 2 bases, with 13 bases left in between. In nucleotides, the CDR3 is TGCGCCAGCAGCCATTCCCCGGGACGGCAAGAGACCCAGTACTTC. This sequence encodes CASSHSPGRQETQYF.

The V call is TRBV6-6, the J call TRBJ1-1, with D possibly being TRBD1 (5 bases). Between the trimmed V and J ends, which lost 2 bases and 2 bases, there was a span of 12 bases. Germline CDR1 is MNHNY and CDR2 is SVGAGI (reference sequence). The length of the CDR3 is 15 residues. CDR3 nucleotide sequence: TGTGCCAGCAGTTACCCGGGACTGGCAAACACTGAAGCTTTCTTT. Amino acid sequence: CASSYPGLANTEAFF.

This clone has only a few counts. The chain recombines TRBV6-5 with TRBJ1-1, with D tentatively TRBD1 (5 bases). Deletions cut 2 bases from V and 0 bases from J, with 13 bases between. Per germline, CDR1 MNHEY and CDR2 SVGAGI. The CDR3 is 16 amino acids. CDR3 nucleotides: TGTGCCAGCAGTTACAATAGGGGCGTCCTGAACACTGAAGCTTTCTTT. As protein: CASSYNRGVLNTEAFF.

J is TRBJ2-7 and V is TRBV7-2; D gene ambiguous. This CDR3 spans 12 amino acids. Germline V gene data show CDR1 as SGHTA and CDR2 as FQGNSA. With 1 base removed from V and 3 bases from J, the gap between germline ends came to 4 bases. The DNA for the CDR3 is TGTGCCAGCAGCTTAGGTCGCTACGAGCAGTACTTC. The encoded protein is CASSLGRYEQYF.

This rearrangement joins TRBV3-1 (or the pseudogene TRBV3-2) to TRBJ1-1, with D unclear. Germline V CDR1 and CDR2: LGHDT, YNNKEL (reference sequence). V shed 4 bases and J shed 1 base, with 7 bases lying between them. This CDR3 region has 13 residues. Here the CDR3 DNA reads TGTGCCAGCAGCCCCGCTGGGAACACTGAAGCTTTCTTT. This sequence encodes CASSPAGNTEAFF.

This clone was seen only once. The chain couples TRBV24-1 to TRBJ2-3, with unresolved D. Looked up from germline, CDR1 is KGHDR and CDR2 is SFDVKD. This CDR3 is built from 14 residues. The V end was cut by 0 bases, the J end by 2 bases, with 5 bases between. The DNA of the CDR3 is TGTGCCACCAGTGATTTGGGCCCCACAGATACGCAGTATTTT. It translates to CATSDLGPTDTQYF.

A few counts support this clone. This sequence joins TRBV28 and TRBJ1-2; the D gene is possibly TRBD1 (5 bases). Germline values: CDR1 MDHEN, CDR2 SYDVKM. This CDR3 has 13 residues. Trimming shortened V by 5 bases and J by 4 bases, and 11 bases separated the two germline ends. The CDR3 sequence: CASSPPGPYGYTF. DNA of the CDR3: TGTGCCAGCAGTCCGCCGGGACCCTATGGCTACACCTTC.

The chain is built from TRBV12-3 or TRBV12-4 and TRBJ2-3, with D unclear. This CDR3 region has 12 residues. V was cut by 3 bases and J by 0 bases, with 1 base left in between. CDR3 DNA sequence: TGTGCCAGCAGTTTTAGCACAGATACGCAGTATTTT. Its translation is CASSFSTDTQYF.

This chain uses TRBV19 with TRBJ2-3, with a weak D call TRBD2 (6 bases). The CDR3 length is 14 residues. V shed 6 bases and J shed 1 base, with 11 bases lying between them. Germline V lookup: CDR1 LNHDA, CDR2 SQIVND (reference sequence). The CDR3 reads CASSGRGGTDTQYF. The DNA for the CDR3 is TGTGCCAGTAGCGGGAGAGGCGGCACAGATACGCAGTATTTT.

This clone was seen only once. The chain couples TRBV7-2 to TRBJ1-2; possibly TRBD1 for D (6 bases). V lost 1 base, J lost 4 bases, and 10 bases lay in between. Per germline, CDR1 SGHTA and CDR2 FQGNSA. CDR3 length: 14 residues. CDR3 sequence (DNA): TGTGCCAGCAGCTTAGGGACAGCTAGCTATGGCTACACCTTC. The encoded protein is CASSLGTASYGYTF. The variable domain in full, completed from reference TRBV7-2 and TRBJ1-2, reads GAGVSQSPSNKVTEKGKDVELRCDPISGHTALYWYRQSLGQGLEFLIYFQGNSAPDKSGLPSDRFSAERTGGSVSTLTIQRTQQEDSAVYLCASSLGTASYGYTFGSGTRLTVV.